Listed below are T cell receptor beta chains from one sample, sequenced in a study of blood T cell repertoires in COVID-19. TCRdb's table, derived via immunoSEQ multiplex PCR, lists solely in-frame clones and lacks some. In the table there are roughly 200,000 clones, around 79% of which are singletons. The sample consisted of peripheral blood. The source is a woman in her thirties or forties with COVID-19, enrolled during active disease. The CDR3 runs from the conserved cysteine through the conserved F or W. A D gene is named only where the DNA matches it firmly. The size of a clone is reported for some rows only, either as once, few or many, or as a class for expanded clones.

abundance	j_gene	v_gene	d_gene	CDR3nt	CDR3aa
.	TRBJ1-4	TRBV6-5	TRBD1	TGTGCCAGCAGTTACTCGAGGACAGGGGGCGTCCAAAAACTGTTTTTT	CASSYSRTGGVQKLFF
.	TRBJ1-5	TRBV7-2	TRBD1	TGTGCCAGCAGCTCGGGGACAGGGGTACAGCCCCAGCATTTT	CASSSGTGVQPQHF
.	TRBJ2-1	TRBV6-2/TRBV6-3	.	TGTGCCAGCAGTTACCCGCGGGAGCAGTTCTTC	CASSYPREQFF
.	TRBJ2-1	TRBV27	.	TGTGCCAGCACTCATGGGGACTTCTCCTACAATGAGCAGTTCTTC	CASTHGDFSYNEQFF
.	TRBJ1-4	TRBV5-1	TRBD1	TGCGCCAGCAGCCCAGACAGGGTCGGAAAACTGTTTTTT	CASSPDRVGKLFF
.	TRBJ2-7	TRBV19	TRBD2	TGTGCCAGTAGTATACTGCTAGCGGGGTACTACGAGCAGTACTTC	CASSILLAGYYEQYF
.	TRBJ1-5	TRBV9	TRBD1	TGTGCCAGCAGCGTAGAAGGACAGGGGCGACCCCAGCATTTT	CASSVEGQGRPQHF
many	TRBJ1-5	TRBV4-2	.	TGTGCCAGCAGCCAAGAGGTCCAGAGCAATCAGCCCCAGCATTTT	CASSQEVQSNQPQHF
.	TRBJ2-3	TRBV2	.	TGTGCCAGCAGTGAATCGGGGTTGAGCACAGATACGCAGTATTTT	CASSESGLSTDTQYF
.	TRBJ1-1	TRBV7-8	TRBD1	TGTGCCAGCAGCCCACAGGGGAATGAAGCTTTCTTT	CASSPQGNEAFF
few	TRBJ1-2	TRBV7-9	.	TGTGCCAGCAGCTTCGAGGGCGGTGGCTACACCTTC	CASSFEGGGYTF
once	TRBJ1-1	TRBV3-1/TRBV3-2	.	TGTGCCAGCAGCCAAACCCGACTAGGGGACACTGAAGCTTTCTTT	CASSQTRLGDTEAFF
.	TRBJ2-3	TRBV19	TRBD2	TGTGCCAGCAAATCTCTAGCGGGGAGCACAGATACGCAGTATTTT	CASKSLAGSTDTQYF
.	TRBJ2-5	TRBV11-2	TRBD2	TGTGCCAGCAGCCATGGGTCCGGGACTAGCGTGGGCGAGACCCAGTACTTC	CASSHGSGTSVGETQYF
.	TRBJ1-1	TRBV6-6	.	TGTGCCAGCAGTTATCAGGTAAATGAAGCTTTCTTT	CASSYQVNEAFF
.	TRBJ2-1	TRBV4-2	TRBD1	TGTGCCAGCAGCCAGCCACCCGGACAGGGGCGCAATGAGCAGTTCTTC	CASSQPPGQGRNEQFF
.	TRBJ2-7	TRBV15	.	TGTGCCACCAGCAGGGGCCCCTACGAGCAGTACTTC	CATSRGPYEQYF